This TCR beta chain was recovered during a study of blood T cell repertoires in COVID-19. Overall study: T cells, B-cell-depleted T cells, or PBMCs provided the cDNA or gDNA that served as material.

Generated by immunoSEQ multiplex PCR, the TCRdb table keeps only in-frame clones and is missing some. The table lists roughly 130,000 clones, roughly 83% of them singletons. The germline V gene encodes CDR1 LNHNV and CDR2 YYDKDF (reference sequence). There are 15 residues in the CDR3. Between the trimmed V and J ends, which lost 2 bases and 8 bases, there was a span of 16 bases. The sample holds a few counts of this clone. This sequence was found in a woman in her seventies with COVID-19, enrolled during active disease. The sample consisted of peripheral blood. The chain recombines TRBV15 with TRBJ1-3, with D possibly being TRBD1 (6 bases). The CDR3 coding sequence is TGTGCCACCAGCAGAAACAGGGATCGGTATGACACCATATATTTT. It is translated as CATSRNRDRYDTIYF.